Presented here are 19 T cell receptor beta chains from one specimen sequenced in a study of persistence of HIV-infected CD4 T cells. Lysates of CMV-infected fibroblasts at around 9.1 ug/mL stimulated these cells. Memory cells lacking CD40L and CD69 with high CD45RO were sorted. The immunoSEQ assay was version 4, run in survey mode. The table came from immunoSEQ multiplex PCR; TCRdb's copy has only in-frame clones and leaves some out. The table has 35,000 to 40,000 clones, 75% to 90% seen once; the top ten hold less than 2%. Which antigens these TCRs recognize remains unknown. The sample consisted of CD4+ T cells sorted from PBMCs after roughly 18-hour stimulation, taken from a patient who received antiretroviral therapy. The receptors come from an adult man with HIV who was CMV-seropositive.

The rearrangement uses TRBV5-1 and TRBJ2-1; TRBD1 is a possible D gene (5 bases). Germline loops: CDR1 SGHRS, CDR2 YFSETQ. The CDR3 covers 13 residues. The germline V and J ends were trimmed by 3 bases and 6 bases, with 10 bases remaining between them. The DNA of the CDR3 is TGCGCCAGCAGCTCGACAGTCCCCAATGAGCAGTTCTTC. As protein: CASSSTVPNEQFF. The full variable domain, completed using reference TRBV5-1 and TRBJ2-1, is KAGVTQTPRYLIKTRGQQVTLSCSPISGHRSVSWYQQTPGQGLQFLFEYFSETQRNKGNFPGRFSGRQFSNSRSEMNVSTLELGDSALYLCASSSTVPNEQFFGPGTRLTVL.

As DNA, the CDR3 is TGTGCCAGCAGTTACTCGGGCGGATTAACAGATACGCAGTATTTT. Translating it yields CASSYSGGLTDTQYF. The chain recombines TRBV6-5 with TRBJ2-3; D remains ambiguous. With 0 bases removed from V and 3 bases from J, the gap between germline ends came to 10 bases. The CDR3 consists of 15 residues. CDR1 and CDR2 (germline): MNHEY, SVGAGI.

The chain uses TRBV4-2 and TRBJ1-6; 8 nucleotides align to TRBD1. CDR1 and CDR2 from the germline V gene are LGHNA and YNFKEQ. The length of the CDR3 is 16 residues. The ends lost 4 bases at V and 5 bases at J; junction bases unmatched: 7. As DNA, the CDR3 is TGTGCCAGCAGCCCTCAGGGGGCAGATAATAATTCACCCCTCCACTTT. It translates to CASSPQGADNNSPLHF.

The CDR3 sequence: CSEGQGTDTQYF. In nucleotides, the CDR3 is TGCAGCGAAGGACAGGGGACAGATACGCAGTATTTT. The chain links TRBV29-1 to TRBJ2-3, with 9 nucleotides matching TRBD1. CDR3 length: 12 residues. In germline, CDR1 is SQVTM, CDR2 ANQGSEA. V dropped 7 bases and J dropped 3; count of bases not matched to a gene: 2.

V usage is TRBV10-3 and J usage is TRBJ1-6, with 9 positions matching TRBD1. CDR3 length: 12 amino acids. Trimming at V came to 10 bases and at J to 7 bases, leaving 2 bases not matched to a gene. Germline V gene lookup returns CDR1 ENHRY and CDR2 SYGVKD. The CDR3 DNA reads TGTGCCAGCGGGACAGGGAATTCACCCCTCCACTTT. This translates into CASGTGNSPLHF.

This clone was observed a single time. V usage is TRBV2 and J usage is TRBJ1-1, with D maybe TRBD1 (5 bases). Germline lookup yields CDR1 SNHLY and CDR2 FYNNEI. The CDR3 is 15 amino acids. Trimming cost V 6 bases and J 3 bases, with 17 bases left between them. CDR3 sequence reads: CASRFTYGGHTEAFF. CDR3 in DNA: TGTGCCAGCAGATTTACCTATGGGGGACACACTGAAGCTTTCTTT.

The chain carries TRBV9 and TRBJ2-1; 9 bases are shared with TRBD1. J lost 0 bases, V lost 4 bases, and 14 bases had no gene match. CDR3 length: 19 residues. Germline V CDR1 and CDR2: SGDLS, YYNGEE. As DNA, the CDR3 is TGTGCCAGCAGCCATAACCCGGGACAGGGAAGGAGCTCCTACAATGAGCAGTTCTTC. Translating it yields CASSHNPGQGRSSYNEQFF.

The chain joins TRBV5-4 to TRBJ2-7; 9 bases are shared with TRBD2. CDR3 size: 17 residues. CDR1 and CDR2 from the germline V gene are SGHNT and YYREEE (reference sequence). J gave up 2 bases and V 0 bases, and 9 bases lay outside the gene matches. CDR3 coding DNA: TGTGCCAGCAGCTTGGCCGTCGGGGCTAGCGGGGCCTACGAGCAGTACTTC. This sequence encodes CASSLAVGASGAYEQYF.

V and J are TRBV7-2 and TRBJ2-1; 16 bases line up with TRBD2. The CDR3 has 17 amino acids. V lost 5 bases, J lost 7 bases, and 8 bases stayed unmatched. In germline, CDR1 is SGHTA, CDR2 FQGNSA. In DNA, the CDR3 is TGTGCCAGCAGCCCCGGGACTAGCGGGGGGGCGGGGAATGAGCAGTTCTTC. Its protein product is CASSPGTSGGAGNEQFF.

This clone has only one observation. This rearrangement joins TRBV11-3 to TRBJ2-7; 7 bases are shared with TRBD2. Germline values: CDR1 SGHNT, CDR2 YENEEA. With V trimmed by 4 bases and J by 5 bases, 2 bases remained unmatched. The CDR3 totals 12 residues. The CDR3 region is CASSSRGDEQYF. CDR3 DNA: TGTGCCAGCAGCTCCCGGGGGGACGAGCAGTACTTC.

J is TRBJ2-7 and V is TRBV5-1; D uncertain. Trimming cost V 5 bases and J 2 bases, with 8 bases left between them. CDR3 length: 12 amino acids. CDR1 is SGHRS and CDR2 is YFSETQ in the germline V gene. CDR3 in DNA: TGCGCCAGCAGGCAGGATACCTACGAGCAGTACTTC. Translation gives CASRQDTYEQYF.

This clone was observed once. The chain is built from TRBV9 and TRBJ2-1; maybe TRBD2 (5 bases). The CDR3 extends over 13 amino acids. Trimming took off 4 bases at V and 8 bases at J, with 13 bases between the two ends. Germline V CDR1 and CDR2: SGDLS, YYNGEE. CDR3 bases: TGTGCCAGCAGCTCCGGCCCGCGGGATGAGCAGTTCTTC. Its protein product is CASSSGPRDEQFF. Variable domain in full (rest from reference TRBV9 and TRBJ2-1): DSGVTQTPKHLITATGQRVTLRCSPRSGDLSVYWYQQSLDQGLQFLIQYYNGEERAKGNILERFSAQQFPDLHSELNLSSLELGDSALYFCASSSGPRDEQFFGPGTRLTVL.

The V gene is TRBV14, the J gene TRBJ2-7; 7 bases map to TRBD1. The CDR3 length is 14 residues. V was clipped by 6 bases and J by 0 bases; unmatched bases: 5. Germline assignment: CDR1 SGHDN and CDR2 FVKESK. The CDR3 sequence: CASRLQGSSYEQYF. CDR3 sequence (DNA): TGTGCCAGCAGGTTACAGGGGAGCTCCTACGAGCAGTACTTC.

The J gene is TRBJ1-2, the V gene TRBV6-5; D is possibly TRBD1 (6 bases). The V and J ends lost 10 bases and 0 bases respectively, with 15 bases between them. Germline CDR1 and CDR2: MNHEY and SVGAGI. CDR3 length: 14 residues. The CDR3 DNA sequence: TGTGCCACCAGACCCCGACAGGCTAACTATGGCTACACCTTC. This gives the protein CATRPRQANYGYTF.

This clone was counted between two and nine times. This chain uses TRBV6-2 or TRBV6-3 with TRBJ1-4; possibly TRBD1 for D (5 bases). Trimming removed 5 bases at V and 0 bases at J, with 19 bases between. Germline values: CDR1 MNHEY, CDR2 SVGEGT. This CDR3 has 18 residues. Written as DNA, the CDR3 is TGTGCCAGCAGTAGATGGGGCATCGGAAGGTCAACTAATGAAAAACTGTTTTTT. Amino acid sequence: CASSRWGIGRSTNEKLFF.

The count of this clone is one. The rearrangement links TRBV19 to TRBJ2-1; D unresolved. Germline CDR1 LNHDA, CDR2 SQIVND (reference sequence). The CDR3 has 13 residues. V was cut by 1 base and J by 9 bases, with 10 bases left in between. The CDR3 DNA reads as TGTGCCAGTAGTATAGCTGTGGGCTTTGAGCAGTTCTTC. It specifies CASSIAVGFEQFF.

J is TRBJ1-2 and V is TRBV6-5; TRBD1 might be the D (6 bases). The CDR3 has 13 amino acids. Trimming cost V 6 bases and J 5 bases, with 13 bases left between them. CDR1 is MNHEY and CDR2 is SVGAGI in the germline V gene. The CDR3 coding sequence is TGTGCCAGCAGGCCGGGACACACTTATGGCTACACCTTC. It is translated as CASRPGHTYGYTF.

This chain uses TRBV6-5 with TRBJ2-7, with TRBD2 matching 7 bases. V dropped 0 bases and J dropped 2; count of bases not matched to a gene: 7. The CDR3 contains 16 residues. Germline V lookup: CDR1 MNHEY, CDR2 SVGAGI. The CDR3 reads CASSYSASGTTYEQYF. Written as DNA, the CDR3 is TGTGCCAGCAGTTACTCGGCCAGCGGGACTACCTACGAGCAGTACTTC.

The rearrangement links TRBV24-1 to TRBJ2-1; D is perhaps TRBD2 (5 bases). The CDR3 spans 15 residues. Per the germline V gene, CDR1 is KGHDR and CDR2 is SFDVKD. The V end lost 5 bases, the J end lost 4 bases, and 14 bases lay between the germline ends. CDR3 coding DNA: TGTGCCACCAGTGTAGCGCTAGCTCAGTACAATGAGCAGTTCTTC. It yields the protein CATSVALAQYNEQFF.